A single sample is the source of the 17 T cell receptor beta chains below, sequenced in a study of OX40 agonist ivuxolimab in advanced cancers. Only in-frame clones appear in the TCRdb table, and some are missing; sequencing was by immunoSEQ multiplex PCR. The table lists tens of thousands of clones, more than 75% of them singletons. The sequences come from CD4+ or CD8+ T cells sorted from blood, collected in a trial of the OX40 agonist ivuxolimab. These receptors were collected from an adult with an advanced solid tumor such as melanoma, head and neck, liver or kidney cancer.

The J gene is TRBJ2-3, the V gene TRBV6-1; D is uncertain. The CDR3 is 13 amino acids. Germline V gene data show CDR1 as MNHNS and CDR2 as SASEGT. The V end lost 1 base, the J end lost 4 bases, and 6 bases lay between the germline ends. The CDR3 spells CASSEGVADTQYF. The CDR3 DNA is TGTGCCAGCAGTGAAGGGGTTGCAGATACGCAGTATTTT.

The chain has TRBV5-1 and TRBJ1-5, with D tentatively TRBD1 (6 bases). The CDR3 is 15 amino acids. Deletions cut 1 base from V and 3 bases from J, with 11 bases between. CDR1 and CDR2 from the germline V gene are SGHRS and YFSETQ. The CDR3 loop reads CASSLLSGANQPQHF. CDR3 DNA sequence: TGCGCCAGCAGCTTGTTATCAGGGGCCAATCAGCCCCAGCATTTT. Combining the CDR3 with reference TRBV5-1 and TRBJ1-5 gives the whole variable domain KAGVTQTPRYLIKTRGQQVTLSCSPISGHRSVSWYQQTPGQGLQFLFEYFSETQRNKGNFPGRFSGRQFSNSRSEMNVSTLELGDSALYLCASSLLSGANQPQHFGDGTRLSIL.

The V gene is TRBV28, the J gene TRBJ2-2, with 10 bases aligning to TRBD2. Germline V gene sequence: CDR1 MDHEN, CDR2 SYDVKM. The CDR3 consists of 17 residues. V shed 7 bases, J shed 1 base, and the junction held 9 bases outside the gene matches. The CDR3 reads CASTELAGVLNTGELFF. The CDR3 DNA reads as TGTGCCAGCACAGAGCTAGCGGGGGTCCTGAACACCGGGGAGCTGTTTTTT. The full variable domain, with the rest looked up from reference TRBV28 and TRBJ2-2, is DVKVTQSSRYLVKRTGEKVFLECVQDMDHENMFWYRQDPGLGLRLIYFSYDVKMKEKGDIPEGYSVSREKKERFSLILESASTNQTSMYLCASTELAGVLNTGELFFGEGSRLTVL.

This chain uses TRBV7-9 with TRBJ2-3; perhaps TRBD2 as D (6 bases). Looked up from germline, CDR1 is SEHNR and CDR2 is FQNEAQ (reference sequence). This CDR3 spans 13 amino acids. Trimming took off 2 bases at V and 3 bases at J, with 6 bases between the two ends. The CDR3 region is CASSLRETDTQYF. CDR3 coding DNA: TGTGCCAGCAGCTTACGGGAGACAGATACGCAGTATTTT.

The V gene is TRBV19, the J gene TRBJ2-1; 7 nucleotides agree with TRBD1. The CDR3 totals 14 residues. Unmatched junction bases numbered 6, after V lost 6 bases and J lost 4 bases. CDR1 and CDR2 (germline): LNHDA, SQIVND (reference sequence). The CDR3 sequence is CASRITGEYNEQFF. The CDR3 nucleotides are TGTGCCAGTAGGATCACAGGGGAATACAATGAGCAGTTCTTC.

In this sample, this clone turned up once. The chain carries TRBV4-3 and TRBJ2-3, with TRBD1 identical over 9 bases. Per the germline V gene, CDR1 is LGHNA and CDR2 is YSLEER. V shed 5 bases, J shed 4 bases, and the junction held 7 bases outside the gene matches. The CDR3 has 15 residues. The CDR3 region has the DNA TGCGCCAGCAGCTCTCGACAGGGGGACGCAGATACGCAGTATTTT. Its translation: CASSSRQGDADTQYF.

The chain has TRBV7-9 and TRBJ1-2; D call uncertain. V was shortened by 1 base and J by 4 bases, with 10 bases between the two germline ends. The CDR3 runs to 14 residues. CDR1 is SEHNR and CDR2 is FQNEAQ in the germline V gene (reference sequence). For the CDR3, the DNA is TGTGCCAGCAGCTTAGAGGTAGCGGGCTATGGCTACACCTTC. It translates to CASSLEVAGYGYTF.

The sample holds one count of this clone. The DNA is omitted, as the CDR3 cannot be located on it reliably, and the CDR3 follows TCRdb's listing. The genes are TRBV6-1 and TRBJ1-1. The CDR3 has 13 amino acids, counting both end residues. CDR1 is MNHNS, CDR2 SASEGT, per germline. CDR3: CASTSVGGGITFF.

The gene calls are TRBV5-1 and TRBJ1-5, with a tentative D call TRBD1 (5 bases). Germline CDR1 reads SGHRS; CDR2 reads YFSETQ. The CDR3 is 16 residues long. V lost 2 bases, J lost 0 bases, and 12 bases lay in between. This CDR3 is CASSFTGPYSNQPQHF. For the CDR3, the DNA is TGCGCCAGCAGCTTTACAGGTCCGTATAGCAATCAGCCCCAGCATTTT.

The V and J genes are TRBV29-1 and TRBJ2-3, with D perhaps TRBD2 (5 bases). Trimming stripped 3 bases from V and 1 base from J, with 11 bases between. This CDR3 region has 14 residues. Germline CDR1 is SQVTM and CDR2 is ANQGSEA. CDR3 sequence: CSVDRYGGTDTQYF. Here the CDR3 DNA reads TGCAGCGTTGATAGGTACGGGGGCACAGATACGCAGTATTTT.

The chain recombines TRBV18 with TRBJ1-5; D gene unclear. Germline values: CDR1 KGHSH, CDR2 LQKENI. The CDR3 has 15 amino acids. Trimming shortened V by 6 bases and J by 2 bases, and 14 bases separated the two germline ends. The CDR3: CASSSLNSGNQPQHF. CDR3 coding DNA: TGTGCCAGCTCCAGTTTGAATAGTGGCAATCAGCCCCAGCATTTT.

The V gene is TRBV18, the J gene TRBJ2-5, with 8 bases aligning to TRBD2. V shed 2 bases and J 2 bases; nucleotides not matched to a gene: 4. Germline CDR1 KGHSH, CDR2 LQKENI. The CDR3 consists of 15 residues. The DNA of the CDR3 is TGTGCCAGCTCACCAGATGCGGGGGGACAAGAGACCCAGTACTTC. This sequence encodes CASSPDAGGQETQYF.

The chain couples TRBV28 to TRBJ2-2; D possibly corresponds to TRBD1 (6 bases). CDR1 and CDR2 (germline): MDHEN, SYDVKM. There are 16 residues in the CDR3. V was shortened by 2 bases and J by 9 bases, with 19 bases between the two germline ends. The CDR3 reads CASSLRWGRRHRELFF. As DNA, the CDR3 is TGTGCCAGCAGTTTACGGTGGGGGCGGAGACACCGGGAGCTGTTTTTT.

The chain joins TRBV7-2 to TRBJ1-6, with 10 bases lining up with TRBD1. V lost 4 bases and J lost 7; bases outside the gene matches: 1. CDR3 length: 14 residues. CDR1 SGHTA and CDR2 FQGNSA come from the germline V gene. The DNA for the CDR3 is TGTGCCAGCAGCTGGGGACAGGGGAATTCACCCCTCCACTTT. The encoded protein is CASSWGQGNSPLHF.

There are a few counts of this clone. This sequence joins TRBV7-8 and TRBJ2-6; TRBD2 aligns across 7 bases. The germline CDR1 and CDR2 sequences are SGHVS and FQNEAQ. The CDR3 is 17 residues long. Losses at the gene ends were 8 bases for V and 2 bases for J; bases not matched to a gene: 12. The CDR3 DNA reads as TGTGCCAGCTCACTAATCCCGGGGGGACCTGGGGCCAACGTCCTGACTTTC. This sequence encodes CASSLIPGGPGANVLTF.

The V gene is TRBV6-1, the J gene TRBJ1-2; D is unclear. CDR1 is MNHNS, CDR2 SASEGT, per germline. The V end was cut by 7 bases, the J end by 0 bases, with 15 bases between. The CDR3 spans 15 residues. CDR3 residues: CASTLDLLANYGYTF. The CDR3 DNA reads as TGTGCCAGCACCTTGGACTTGTTAGCTAACTATGGCTACACCTTC.

V gene TRBV5-4 combines with J gene TRBJ1-4; no clear D. Germline assignment: CDR1 SGHNT and CDR2 YYREEE (reference sequence). Between the trimmed V and J ends, which lost 3 bases and 4 bases, there was a span of 7 bases. CDR3 size: 13 residues. The CDR3 sequence: CASSWQNNEKLFF. CDR3 coding DNA: TGTGCCAGCAGCTGGCAGAATAATGAAAAACTGTTTTTT.